A single sample is the source of the 5 T cell receptor beta chains below, sequenced in a study of control samples from healthy donors and cancer patients. Clones were sequenced by immunoSEQ multiplex PCR, and TCRdb holds only the in-frame ones, with some missing. The table includes over 80,000 clones, about nine tenths detected once. The sample was blood. Every receptor here comes from a man aged 25-45 years in good health.

This clone is a singleton in its sample. Germline and junction disagree at one end, which may indicate a read error. The CDR3 protein is CASSQDPGGGFYIEQFF. The CDR3, as DNA: TGCGCCAGCAGCCAAGATCCAGGGGGGGGTTTTTACATTGAGCAGTTCTTC. The rearrangement links TRBV4-3 to TRBJ2-1; D might be TRBD1 or TRBD2, each matching 7 bases. The CDR3 has 17 residues. Germline V gene lookup returns CDR1 LGHNA and CDR2 YSLEER.

This clone was detected only once. The chain carries TRBV7-2 and TRBJ2-2; D gene unclear. Germline CDR1 SGHTA, CDR2 FQGNSA. CDR3 length: 14 amino acids. V lost 2 bases and J 1 base, leaving 5 bases between the germline ends. CDR3: CASSLYRNTGELFF. The CDR3 DNA sequence: TGTGCCAGCAGCTTATACAGGAACACCGGGGAGCTGTTTTTT.

The chain couples TRBV3-1 (or the pseudogene TRBV3-2) to TRBJ2-2, with D tentatively TRBD2 (6 bases). The CDR3 is 16 residues long. V was shortened by 1 base and J by 4 bases, with 13 bases between the two germline ends. Germline V gene sequence: CDR1 LGHDT, CDR2 YNNKEL (reference sequence). In nucleotides, the CDR3 is TGTGCCAGCAGCCAAGTTGGCGGGAAGGTCACCGGGGAGCTGTTTTTT. This translates into CASSQVGGKVTGELFF.

V is TRBV7-9 and J is TRBJ2-5, with 13 nucleotides matching TRBD2. Per the germline V gene, CDR1 is SEHNR and CDR2 is FQNEAQ (reference sequence). V lost 3 bases, J lost 5 bases, and 12 bases stayed unmatched. The CDR3 extends over 18 amino acids. CDR3 coding DNA: TGTGCCAGCAGCTTGCCAACCGCGGGACTAGCGGGAAGGGAGACCCAGTACTTC. This codes for CASSLPTAGLAGRETQYF.

The rearrangement joins TRBV19 to TRBJ1-5; D is unclear. CDR1 is LNHDA and CDR2 is SQIVND in the germline V gene (reference sequence). CDR3 length: 15 amino acids. Trimming took off 2 bases at V and 0 bases at J, with 8 bases between the two ends. CDR3: CASSIRAYSNQPQHF. In DNA form, the CDR3 reads TGTGCCAGTAGTATACGGGCTTATAGCAATCAGCCCCAGCATTTT. The full variable domain, with the rest looked up from reference TRBV19 and TRBJ1-5, is DGGITQSPKYLFRKEGQNVTLSCEQNLNHDAMYWYRQDPGQGLRLIYYSQIVNDFQKGDIAEGYSVSREKKESFPLTVTSAQKNPTAFYLCASSIRAYSNQPQHFGDGTRLSIL.